The rows below give T cell receptor beta chains drawn from one sample of a study of control samples from healthy donors and cancer patients. TCRdb's table, derived via immunoSEQ multiplex PCR, lists solely in-frame clones and lacks some. The sample yields around 110,000 clones, roughly 91% seen once. Material for sequencing was blood. Every receptor here comes from a woman in her seventies in good health. The CDR3 runs from the conserved cysteine through the conserved F or W. Each record gives: V gene, clone size, J gene, CDR3 length, D gene, CDR3 DNA, CDR3 protein. The D gene is left open where the match is weak. Some rows have no size entry. The others give once, few or many, or a class for an expanded clone.

v_gene: TRBV19
abundance: few
j_gene: TRBJ1-2
len: 14
d_gene: NA
CDR3nt: TGTGCCAGTACCTCACTGGGGGGTAACTATGGCTACACCTTC
CDR3aa: CASTSLGGNYGYTF

v_gene: TRBV4-2
abundance: NA
j_gene: TRBJ2-1
len: 15
d_gene: NA
CDR3nt: TGTGCCAGCAGCCAAGCTGGGGGAGGCGACAATGAGCAGTTCTTC
CDR3aa: CASSQAGGGDNEQFF

v_gene: TRBV3-1/TRBV3-2
abundance: NA
j_gene: TRBJ1-2
len: 14
d_gene: NA
CDR3nt: TGTGCCAGCAGCCAAGTGCGCAACAACTATGGCTACACCTTC
CDR3aa: CASSQVRNNYGYTF

v_gene: TRBV5-1
abundance: NA
j_gene: TRBJ2-5
len: 14
d_gene: NA
CDR3nt: TGCGCCAGCAGCTTGGCTGGGGCCCGCGAGACCCAGTACTTC
CDR3aa: CASSLAGARETQYF

v_gene: TRBV24-1
abundance: few
j_gene: TRBJ2-5
len: 15
d_gene: NA
CDR3nt: TGTGCCACCAGTGATAGTGGGGGCGCGGGAGAGACCCAGTACTTC
CDR3aa: CATSDSGGAGETQYF

v_gene: TRBV27
abundance: once
j_gene: TRBJ1-2
len: 14
d_gene: NA
CDR3nt: TGTGCCAGCAGTTTATCAGGGGCCGTGGGTGGCTACACCTTC
CDR3aa: CASSLSGAVGGYTF

v_gene: TRBV19
abundance: NA
j_gene: TRBJ1-2
len: 14
d_gene: NA
CDR3nt: TGTGCCAGTAGTATGCGGGGGTTTAGCGATGGCTACACCTTC
CDR3aa: CASSMRGFSDGYTF

v_gene: TRBV7-9
abundance: NA
j_gene: TRBJ2-3
len: 14
d_gene: NA
CDR3nt: TGTGCCAGCAGCTTGAGACAGACGGCAGATACGCAGTATTTT
CDR3aa: CASSLRQTADTQYF

v_gene: TRBV19
abundance: NA
j_gene: TRBJ1-2
len: 15
d_gene: NA
CDR3nt: TGTGCCAGTAGTATAGAAGCCGGGCGAGAGAATGGCTACACCTTC
CDR3aa: CASSIEAGRENGYTF

v_gene: TRBV7-9
abundance: NA
j_gene: TRBJ1-4
len: 11
d_gene: NA
CDR3nt: TGTGCCAGCAGCTTCGGGGAAAAACTGTTTTTT
CDR3aa: CASSFGEKLFF

v_gene: TRBV6-6
abundance: NA
j_gene: TRBJ1-1
len: 12
d_gene: NA
CDR3nt: TGTGCCAGCAGTTACAAAGGGGGTGAAGCTTTCTTT
CDR3aa: CASSYKGGEAFF

v_gene: TRBV10-3
abundance: NA
j_gene: TRBJ1-2
len: 12
d_gene: NA
CDR3nt: TGTGCCATCCGACGGGCTGACTATGGCTACACCTTC
CDR3aa: CAIRRADYGYTF

v_gene: TRBV2
abundance: NA
j_gene: TRBJ1-1
len: 12
d_gene: NA
CDR3nt: TGTGCCAGCAGTCGAGCTGGGACTGAAGCTTTCTTT
CDR3aa: CASSRAGTEAFF

v_gene: TRBV7-3
abundance: NA
j_gene: TRBJ1-2
len: 15
d_gene: NA
CDR3nt: TGTGCCAGCAGCTGGGACGGACGAGCTAACTATGGCTACACCTTC
CDR3aa: CASSWDGRANYGYTF

v_gene: TRBV27
abundance: NA
j_gene: TRBJ2-1
len: 17
d_gene: TRBD2
CDR3nt: TGTGCCAGCAACCAATGGTCCGGGACTAGCTCCTACAATGAGCAGTTCTTC
CDR3aa: CASNQWSGTSSYNEQFF

v_gene: TRBV6-4
abundance: once
j_gene: TRBJ1-2
len: 15
d_gene: NA
CDR3nt: TGTGCCAGCAGTGACGGCCCGGGGGGGCCCTATGGCTACACCTTC
CDR3aa: CASSDGPGGPYGYTF

v_gene: TRBV5-1
abundance: NA
j_gene: TRBJ2-7
len: 14
d_gene: NA
CDR3nt: TGCGCCAGCAGCAAGACAGGACCCTCCTACGAGCAGTACTTC
CDR3aa: CASSKTGPSYEQYF

v_gene: TRBV18
abundance: NA
j_gene: TRBJ1-4
len: 13
d_gene: TRBD1
CDR3nt: TGTGCCAGCTCACAGGGGGCAAATGAAAAACTGTTTTTT
CDR3aa: CASSQGANEKLFF

v_gene: TRBV5-1
abundance: NA
j_gene: TRBJ1-1
len: 13
d_gene: NA
CDR3nt: TGCGCCACCGCTAAAGGCCGGAACACTGAAGCTTTCTTT
CDR3aa: CATAKGRNTEAFF

v_gene: TRBV29-1
abundance: NA
j_gene: TRBJ1-2
len: 13
d_gene: TRBD1
CDR3nt: TGCAGCGCAAAACAGGGGGCGAACTATGGCTACACCTTC
CDR3aa: CSAKQGANYGYTF

v_gene: TRBV19
abundance: NA
j_gene: TRBJ2-1
len: 15
d_gene: NA
CDR3nt: TGTGCCAGTAAGTCACAGGACTGGGGATACAATGAGCAGTTCTTC
CDR3aa: CASKSQDWGYNEQFF

v_gene: TRBV6-5
abundance: NA
j_gene: TRBJ1-6
len: 14
d_gene: NA
CDR3nt: TGTGCCAGCAGTAGCCTGACTGGGGATTCACCCCTCCACTTT
CDR3aa: CASSSLTGDSPLHF

v_gene: TRBV9
abundance: NA
j_gene: TRBJ2-2
len: 18
d_gene: TRBD2
CDR3nt: TGTGCCAGCAGCGCGAGGACTAGCGGGGGGCGGGTAGATGTCGAGCTGTTTTTT
CDR3aa: CASSARTSGGRVDVELFF

v_gene: TRBV21-1
abundance: NA
j_gene: TRBJ1-6
len: 15
d_gene: NA
CDR3nt: TGTGCCAGCAGTTCCCCCAGGGGCAAGTTTTCACCCCTCCACTTT
CDR3aa: CASSSPRGKFSPLHF

v_gene: TRBV4-1
abundance: NA
j_gene: TRBJ2-1
len: 14
d_gene: NA
CDR3nt: TGCGCCAGCAGCCACGGGACGGGGCGCGATGAGCAGTTCTTC
CDR3aa: CASSHGTGRDEQFF

v_gene: TRBV2
abundance: NA
j_gene: TRBJ1-5
len: 14
d_gene: NA
CDR3nt: TGTGCCAGCAGTGAAGGGGGCCCGGGCGAGCCCCAGCATTTT
CDR3aa: CASSEGGPGEPQHF

v_gene: TRBV7-2
abundance: NA
j_gene: TRBJ2-6
len: 17
d_gene: NA
CDR3nt: TGTGCCAGCAGCCCCGCCGATCGGAGTCTGGCGGCCAACGTCCTGACTTTC
CDR3aa: CASSPADRSLAANVLTF

v_gene: TRBV2
abundance: NA
j_gene: TRBJ1-2
len: 13
d_gene: TRBD1
CDR3nt: TGTGCCAGCATAGTCGGACAGGGTACGCGCTACACCTTC
CDR3aa: CASIVGQGTRYTF

v_gene: TRBV6-6
abundance: NA
j_gene: TRBJ2-6
len: 16
d_gene: TRBD1
CDR3nt: TGTGCCAGCAGTCGATCCCGACAGGGTTGGGCCAACGTCCTGACTTTC
CDR3aa: CASSRSRQGWANVLTF

v_gene: TRBV7-7
abundance: NA
j_gene: TRBJ2-7
len: 14
d_gene: NA
CDR3nt: TGTGCCAGCAGCTTAGCAGGGAAGGAATACGAGCAGTACTTC
CDR3aa: CASSLAGKEYEQYF

v_gene: TRBV4-3
abundance: NA
j_gene: TRBJ2-7
len: 16
d_gene: NA
CDR3nt: TGCGCCAGCAGCCCCCACCGTGACTGGAGCTCCTACGAGCAGTACTTC
CDR3aa: CASSPHRDWSSYEQYF

v_gene: TRBV5-8
abundance: few
j_gene: TRBJ1-1
len: 14
d_gene: NA
CDR3nt: TGTGCCAGCAGCTTGGTTCACCCGAACACTGAAGCTTTCTTT
CDR3aa: CASSLVHPNTEAFF

v_gene: TRBV5-1
abundance: NA
j_gene: TRBJ2-1
len: 17
d_gene: NA
CDR3nt: TGCGCCAGCAGCTTGGGGGGTAGCCGGAGCTCCTACAATGAGCAGTTCTTC
CDR3aa: CASSLGGSRSSYNEQFF

v_gene: TRBV3-1/TRBV3-2
abundance: once
j_gene: TRBJ1-5
len: 18
d_gene: NA
CDR3nt: TGTGCCAGCAGCCAAGATTGGGCCAGGGGCAGGAGCAATCAGCCCCAGCATTTT
CDR3aa: CASSQDWARGRSNQPQHF

v_gene: TRBV7-2
abundance: NA
j_gene: TRBJ2-3
len: 13
d_gene: TRBD1
CDR3nt: TGTGCCAGCAGCTTCAACAGGGGACATACGCAGTATTTT
CDR3aa: CASSFNRGHTQYF

v_gene: TRBV6-5
abundance: NA
j_gene: TRBJ2-5
len: 14
d_gene: TRBD2
CDR3nt: TGTGCCAGCAGTTACGCTCGACAGCGGGGGACCCAGTACTTC
CDR3aa: CASSYARQRGTQYF

v_gene: TRBV5-5
abundance: NA
j_gene: TRBJ2-1
len: 14
d_gene: TRBD2
CDR3nt: TGTGCCAGCAGCGGGGGACTAGCTCTCAATGAGCAGTTCTTC
CDR3aa: CASSGGLALNEQFF

v_gene: TRBV25-1
abundance: NA
j_gene: TRBJ2-1
len: 16
d_gene: TRBD1
CDR3nt: TGTGCCAGCAGTGACCCGACAGGGAGTCCCTACAATGAGCAGTTCTTC
CDR3aa: CASSDPTGSPYNEQFF

v_gene: TRBV11-2
abundance: NA
j_gene: TRBJ1-2
len: 15
d_gene: NA
CDR3nt: TGTGCCAGCAGCCCAACGACAGGCCTTCTAGGTGGCTACACCTTC
CDR3aa: CASSPTTGLLGGYTF

v_gene: TRBV7-9
abundance: NA
j_gene: TRBJ2-3
len: 16
d_gene: NA
CDR3nt: TGTGCCAGCAGTACCAGTAGCGGCGCGAGCACAGATACGCAGTATTTT
CDR3aa: CASSTSSGASTDTQYF

v_gene: TRBV19
abundance: NA
j_gene: TRBJ1-6
len: 13
d_gene: NA
CDR3nt: TGTGCCAGCCAGACAGCGTATAATTCACCCCTCCACTTT
CDR3aa: CASQTAYNSPLHF

v_gene: TRBV6-5
abundance: NA
j_gene: TRBJ2-7
len: 13
d_gene: NA
CDR3nt: TGTGCCAGCAGAAACCCCACCGCCCCCGGGCAGTACTTC
CDR3aa: CASRNPTAPGQYF

v_gene: TRBV4-3
abundance: NA
j_gene: TRBJ1-1
len: 14
d_gene: NA
CDR3nt: TGCGCCAGCAGCCCCCGTGGGAATGCGGCTGAAGCTTTCTTT
CDR3aa: CASSPRGNAAEAFF

v_gene: TRBV5-6
abundance: few
j_gene: TRBJ2-5
len: 13
d_gene: NA
CDR3nt: TGTGCCAGCAGCTTGGACAGGACGGAGACCCAGTACTTC
CDR3aa: CASSLDRTETQYF

v_gene: TRBV9
abundance: NA
j_gene: TRBJ1-1
len: 16
d_gene: TRBD1
CDR3nt: TGTGCCAGCAGCACGCCCAGGGGGCGGGGTAACACTGAAGCTTTCTTT
CDR3aa: CASSTPRGRGNTEAFF

v_gene: TRBV19
abundance: NA
j_gene: TRBJ1-2
len: 12
d_gene: NA
CDR3nt: TGTGCCAGTAGCAGGGCAGCTTATGGCTACACCTTC
CDR3aa: CASSRAAYGYTF

v_gene: TRBV11-2
abundance: NA
j_gene: TRBJ1-2
len: 15
d_gene: NA
CDR3nt: TGTGCCAGCAGCTTAAACGGCGGCAGGGGTTATGGCTACACCTTC
CDR3aa: CASSLNGGRGYGYTF

v_gene: TRBV3-1/TRBV3-2
abundance: NA
j_gene: TRBJ2-3
len: 17
d_gene: TRBD2
CDR3nt: TGTGCCAGCAGCCAAGAGCCTAGCGGGGGGGCCTCAGATACGCAGTATTTT
CDR3aa: CASSQEPSGGASDTQYF